This T cell receptor beta chain was found in a study of shared clonotypes between healthy human individuals. Study-wide points: Generally, estimated richness proved larger in naive subsets than it did in memory subsets.

Using immunoSEQ multiplex PCR, the repertoire was profiled, and TCRdb retains in-frame clones only, with some absent. The repertoire has under 2,500,000 clones, around 95% of them found once; the top ten carry around 0.13%. Trimming removed 5 bases from V and 4 bases from J, with 12 bases in between. CDR1 SGHTA and CDR2 FQGNSA come from the germline V gene. The CDR3 loop spans 14 amino acids. Comments on this clone: As yet, its antigen is unknown.

Material for sequencing was naive CD4+ T cells sorted from blood. The subset: CD45RA+ positively selected. This sequence originates from a man aged 18 to 30 in good health. The chain couples TRBV7-2 to TRBJ1-3, with D unclear. This CDR3 is CASSRLMVGNTIYF. The CDR3 DNA reads TGTGCCAGCAGCCGGCTAATGGTGGGAAACACCATATATTTT. Drawing the rest from reference TRBV7-2 and TRBJ1-3, the complete variable domain is GAGVSQSPSNKVTEKGKDVELRCDPISGHTALYWYRQSLGQGLEFLIYFQGNSAPDKSGLPSDRFSAERTGGSVSTLTIQRTQQEDSAVYLCASSRLMVGNTIYFGEGSWLTVV.